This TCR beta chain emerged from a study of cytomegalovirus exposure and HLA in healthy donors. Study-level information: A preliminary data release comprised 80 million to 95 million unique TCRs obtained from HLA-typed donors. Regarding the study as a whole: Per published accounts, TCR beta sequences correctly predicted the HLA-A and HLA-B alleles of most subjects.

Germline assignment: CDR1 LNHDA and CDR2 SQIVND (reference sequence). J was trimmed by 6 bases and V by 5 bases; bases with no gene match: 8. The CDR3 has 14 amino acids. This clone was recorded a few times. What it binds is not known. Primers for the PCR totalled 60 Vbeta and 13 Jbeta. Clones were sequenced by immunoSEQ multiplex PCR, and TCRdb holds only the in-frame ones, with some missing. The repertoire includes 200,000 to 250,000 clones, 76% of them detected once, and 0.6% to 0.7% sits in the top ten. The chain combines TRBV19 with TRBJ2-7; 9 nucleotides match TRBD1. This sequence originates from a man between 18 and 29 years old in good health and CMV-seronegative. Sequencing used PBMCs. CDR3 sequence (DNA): TGTGCCAGTAGTGGGGGACAGGGCATGAGCGAGCAGTACTTC. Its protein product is CASSGGQGMSEQYF.